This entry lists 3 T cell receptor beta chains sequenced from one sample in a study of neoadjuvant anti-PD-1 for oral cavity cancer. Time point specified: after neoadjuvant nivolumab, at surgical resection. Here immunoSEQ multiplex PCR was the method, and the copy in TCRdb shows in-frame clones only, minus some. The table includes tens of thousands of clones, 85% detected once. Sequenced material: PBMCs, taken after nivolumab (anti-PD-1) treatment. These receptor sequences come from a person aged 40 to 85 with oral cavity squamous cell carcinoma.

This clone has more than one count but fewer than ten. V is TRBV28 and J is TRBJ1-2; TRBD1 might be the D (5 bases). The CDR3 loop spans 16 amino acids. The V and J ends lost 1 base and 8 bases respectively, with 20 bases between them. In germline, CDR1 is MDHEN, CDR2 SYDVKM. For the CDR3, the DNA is TGTGCCAGCAGTTTATCGAGGGACGCCGGCCGGGGCGGCTACACCTTC. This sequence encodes CASSLSRDAGRGGYTF.

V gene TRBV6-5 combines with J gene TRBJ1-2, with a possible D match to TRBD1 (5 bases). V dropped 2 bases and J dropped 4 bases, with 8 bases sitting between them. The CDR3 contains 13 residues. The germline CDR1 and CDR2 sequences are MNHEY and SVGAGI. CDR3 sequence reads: CASSYTGLYGYTF. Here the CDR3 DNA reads TGTGCCAGCAGTTACACGGGACTCTATGGCTACACCTTC.

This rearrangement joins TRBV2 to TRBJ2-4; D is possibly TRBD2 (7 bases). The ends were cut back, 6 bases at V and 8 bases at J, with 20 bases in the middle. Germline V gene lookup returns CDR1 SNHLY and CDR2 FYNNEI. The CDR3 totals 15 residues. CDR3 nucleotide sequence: TGTGCCAGCAGGCCAGATAGCGGAGGGGGGGACATTCAGTACTTC. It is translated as CASRPDSGGGDIQYF. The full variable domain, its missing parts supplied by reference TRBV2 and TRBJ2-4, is EPEVTQTPSHQVTQMGQEVILRCVPISNHLYFYWYRQILGQKVEFLVSFYNNEISEKSEIFDDQFSVERPDGSNFTLKIRSTKLEDSAMYFCASRPDSGGGDIQYFGAGTRLSVL.